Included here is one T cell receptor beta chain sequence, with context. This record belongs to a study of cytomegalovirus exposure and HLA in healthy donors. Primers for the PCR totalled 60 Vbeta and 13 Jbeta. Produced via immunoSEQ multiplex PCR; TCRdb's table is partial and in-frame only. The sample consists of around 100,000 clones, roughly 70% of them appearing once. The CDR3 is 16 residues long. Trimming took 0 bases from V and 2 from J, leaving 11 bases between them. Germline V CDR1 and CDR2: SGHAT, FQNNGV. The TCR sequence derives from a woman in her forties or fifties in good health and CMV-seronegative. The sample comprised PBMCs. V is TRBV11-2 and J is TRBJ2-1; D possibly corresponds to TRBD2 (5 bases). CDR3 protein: CASSLEGGSTYNEQFF. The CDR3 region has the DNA TGTGCCAGCAGCTTAGAAGGCGGGTCCACCTACAATGAGCAGTTCTTC.